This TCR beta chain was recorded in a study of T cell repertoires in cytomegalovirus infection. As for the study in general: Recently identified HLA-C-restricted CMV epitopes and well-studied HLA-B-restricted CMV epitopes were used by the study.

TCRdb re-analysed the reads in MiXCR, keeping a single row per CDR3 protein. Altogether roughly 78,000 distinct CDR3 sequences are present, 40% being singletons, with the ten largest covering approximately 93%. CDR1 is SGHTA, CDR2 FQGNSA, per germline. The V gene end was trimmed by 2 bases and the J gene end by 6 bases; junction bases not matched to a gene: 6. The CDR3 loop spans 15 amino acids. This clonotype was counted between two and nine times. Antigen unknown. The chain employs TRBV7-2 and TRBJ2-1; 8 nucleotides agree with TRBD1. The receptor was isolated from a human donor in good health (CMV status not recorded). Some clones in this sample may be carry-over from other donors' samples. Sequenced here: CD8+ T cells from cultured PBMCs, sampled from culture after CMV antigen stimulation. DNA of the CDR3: TGTGCCAGCAGCTTATCAGGGGGCCCTATCAATGAGCAGTTCTTC. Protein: CASSLSGGPINEQFF.